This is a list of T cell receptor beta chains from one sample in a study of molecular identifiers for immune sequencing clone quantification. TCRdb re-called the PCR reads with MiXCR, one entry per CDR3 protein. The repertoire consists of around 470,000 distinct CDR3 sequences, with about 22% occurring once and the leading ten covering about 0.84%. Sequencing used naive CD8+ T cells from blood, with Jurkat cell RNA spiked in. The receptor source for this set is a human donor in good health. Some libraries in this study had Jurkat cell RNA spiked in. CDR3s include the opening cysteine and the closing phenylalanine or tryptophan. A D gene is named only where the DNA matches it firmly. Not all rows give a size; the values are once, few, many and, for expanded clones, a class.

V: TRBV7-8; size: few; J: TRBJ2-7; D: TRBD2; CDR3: CASSLVPIGGVSYEQYF; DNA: TGTGCCAGCAGCTTAGTCCCCATTGGGGGGGTATCCTACGAGCAGTACTTC
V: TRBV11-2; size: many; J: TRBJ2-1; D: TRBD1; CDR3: CASSPADRSNEQFF; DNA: TGTGCCAGCAGCCCCGCGGACAGGAGCAATGAGCAGTTCTTC
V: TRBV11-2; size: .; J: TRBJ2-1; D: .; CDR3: CASSLVDLQFF; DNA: TGTGCCAGCAGCTTAGTGGATTTGCAGTTCTTC
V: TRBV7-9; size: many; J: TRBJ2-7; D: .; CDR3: CASSPTRGGAAYEQYF; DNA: TGTGCCAGCAGCCCCACAAGGGGGGGCGCAGCCTACGAGCAGTACTTC
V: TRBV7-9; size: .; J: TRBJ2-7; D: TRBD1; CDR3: CASSGTGQGSHEQYF; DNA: TGTGCCAGCAGCGGGACGGGACAGGGGTCCCACGAGCAGTACTTC
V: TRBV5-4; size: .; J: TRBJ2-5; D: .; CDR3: CASSPTRGQKLQETQYF; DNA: TGTGCCAGCAGCCCTACCCGAGGACAGAAACTACAAGAGACCCAGTACTTC
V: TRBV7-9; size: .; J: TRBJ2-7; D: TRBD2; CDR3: CASSLYGEGEQYF; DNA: TGTGCCAGCAGCTTATACGGGGAGGGGGAGCAGTACTTC
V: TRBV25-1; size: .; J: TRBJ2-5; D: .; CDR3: CASSEVVGGETQYF; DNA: TGTGCCAGCAGTGAAGTAGTAGGAGGCGAGACCCAGTACTTC
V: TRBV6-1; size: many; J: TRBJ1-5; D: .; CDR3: CASRGLSNQPQHF; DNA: TGTGCCAGCAGGGGTCTTAGCAATCAGCCCCAGCATTTT
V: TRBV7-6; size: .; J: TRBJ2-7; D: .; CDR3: CASMQRYYPGVEQYF; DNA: TGTGCCAGCATGCAACGATATTACCCAGGGGTCGAGCAGTACTTC
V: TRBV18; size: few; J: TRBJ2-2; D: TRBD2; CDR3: CASSPISGSHTGELFF; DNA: TGTGCCAGCTCACCAATAAGCGGGAGCCACACCGGGGAGCTGTTTTTT
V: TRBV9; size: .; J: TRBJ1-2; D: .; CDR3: CASSVAPDNYGYTF; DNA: TGTGCCAGCAGCGTAGCTCCCGATAACTATGGCTACACCTTC
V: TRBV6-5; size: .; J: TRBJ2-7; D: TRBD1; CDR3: CASSYSTGGVYKQYF; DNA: TGTGCCAGCAGTTACTCGACAGGGGGGGTCTACAAGCAGTACTTC
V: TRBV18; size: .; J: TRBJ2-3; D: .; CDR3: CASSRDGTGTDTQYF; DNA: TGTGCCAGCTCACGGGACGGCACCGGAACAGATACGCAGTATTTT
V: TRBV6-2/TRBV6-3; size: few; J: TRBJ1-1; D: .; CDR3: CASSAREGTEAFF; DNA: TGTGCCAGCAGTGCCAGGGAGGGAACTGAAGCTTTCTTT
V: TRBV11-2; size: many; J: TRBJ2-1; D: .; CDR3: CASSFLYNEQFF; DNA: TGTGCCAGCAGCTTCCTATACAATGAGCAGTTCTTC
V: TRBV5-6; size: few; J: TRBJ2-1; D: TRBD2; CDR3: CASSSVTSGGGDEQFF; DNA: TGTGCCAGCAGCTCCGTGACTAGCGGGGGGGGGGATGAGCAGTTCTTC
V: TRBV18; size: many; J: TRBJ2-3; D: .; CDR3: CASTGPRTDTQYF; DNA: TGTGCCAGCACTGGGCCCCGCACAGATACGCAGTATTTT
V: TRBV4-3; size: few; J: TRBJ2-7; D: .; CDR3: CASSQAGGPSYEQYF; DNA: TGCGCCAGCAGCCAAGCCGGGGGGCCTTCCTACGAGCAGTACTTC
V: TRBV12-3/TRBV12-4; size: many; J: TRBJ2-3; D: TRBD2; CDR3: CASTEGTSVSTQYF; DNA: TGTGCCAGCACCGAGGGTACTAGCGTGAGTACGCAGTATTTT
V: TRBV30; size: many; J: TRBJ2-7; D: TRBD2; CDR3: CAFERGALYEQYF; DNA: TGTGCCTTTGAGCGGGGGGCCCTTTACGAGCAGTACTTC
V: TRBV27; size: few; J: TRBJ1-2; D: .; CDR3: CASSGTLTNYGYTF; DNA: TGTGCCAGCAGTGGGACTTTAACTAACTATGGCTACACCTTC
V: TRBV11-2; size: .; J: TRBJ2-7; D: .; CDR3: CASNSPRGDTYEQYF; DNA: TGTGCCAGCAACAGCCCCCGGGGGGACACCTACGAGCAGTACTTC
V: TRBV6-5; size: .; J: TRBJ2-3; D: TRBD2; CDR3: CASSPLAGDVSDTQYF; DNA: TGTGCCAGCAGCCCCCTCGCGGGGGATGTATCAGATACGCAGTATTTT
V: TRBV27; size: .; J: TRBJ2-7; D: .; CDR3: CASSPTTGVPYEQYF; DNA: TGTGCCAGCAGTCCAACCACAGGTGTACCCTACGAGCAGTACTTC
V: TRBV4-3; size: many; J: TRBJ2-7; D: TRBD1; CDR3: CASSPATGDRPYEQYF; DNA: TGCGCCAGCAGCCCGGCGACCGGGGACAGACCCTACGAGCAGTACTTC
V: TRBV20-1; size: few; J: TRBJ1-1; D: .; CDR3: CSAPIGGDYTEAFF; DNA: TGCAGTGCTCCCATTGGGGGGGACTACACTGAAGCTTTCTTT
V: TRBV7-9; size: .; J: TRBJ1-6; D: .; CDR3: CASGSVIGANSPLHF; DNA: TGTGCCAGCGGCTCCGTTATCGGGGCTAATTCACCCCTCCACTTT
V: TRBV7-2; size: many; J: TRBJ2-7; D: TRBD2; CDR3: CASSFAGGVYEQYF; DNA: TGTGCCAGCAGCTTCGCGGGAGGAGTGTACGAGCAGTACTTC
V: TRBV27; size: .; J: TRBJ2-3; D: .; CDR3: CASSSPGGGSTDTQYF; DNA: TGTGCCAGCAGTTCTCCCGGGGGTGGCTCCACAGATACGCAGTATTTT
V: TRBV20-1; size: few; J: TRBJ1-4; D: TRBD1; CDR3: CSASDRGNEKLFF; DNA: TGCAGTGCTAGTGACAGGGGTAATGAAAAACTGTTTTTT
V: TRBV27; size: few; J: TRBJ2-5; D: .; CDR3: CASSTRGETQYF; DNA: TGTGCCAGCAGTACCAGGGGTGAGACCCAGTACTTC
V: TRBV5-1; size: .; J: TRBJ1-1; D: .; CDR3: CAGSLLGGTEAFF; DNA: TGCGCCGGCAGCTTGCTGGGAGGGACTGAAGCTTTCTTT
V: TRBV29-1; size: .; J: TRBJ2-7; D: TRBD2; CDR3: CSVEGLAGSSYERYF; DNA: TGCAGCGTTGAGGGACTAGCGGGAAGCTCCTACGAGCGGTACTTC
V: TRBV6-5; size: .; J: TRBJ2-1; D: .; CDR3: CASSYSMYNEQFF; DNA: TGTGCCAGCAGTTACTCGATGTACAATGAGCAGTTCTTC
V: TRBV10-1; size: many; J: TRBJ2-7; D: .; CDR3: CASSESAGITYEQYF; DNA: TGCGCCAGCAGTGAGTCGGCAGGGATTACCTACGAGCAGTACTTC
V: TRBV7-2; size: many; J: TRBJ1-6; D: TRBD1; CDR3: CASSLGDRAWEMNNSPLHF; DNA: TGTGCCAGCAGCTTAGGGGACAGGGCTTGGGAAATGAATAATTCACCCCTCCACTTT
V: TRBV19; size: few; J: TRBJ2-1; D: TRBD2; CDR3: CASSIASGIFINEQFF; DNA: TGTGCCAGTAGTATAGCTAGCGGGATTTTCATCAATGAGCAGTTCTTC